This T cell receptor beta chain was identified during a study of siplizumab effects on memory and regulatory T cells. The study, taken as a whole, reports: The Treg-derived share of mappable alloreactive CD4+ clones averaged approximately 71% with siplizumab and 25% to 30% in controls.

A note on this clone: What it binds is not known.

Clones were read by immunoSEQ multiplex PCR, and TCRdb kept only the in-frame ones, dropping some. The table has 90,000 to 95,000 clones, 90% to 95% seen once. The trim removed 6 bases at V and 3 bases at J, leaving 3 bases unmatched. The germline CDR1 and CDR2 sequences are LNHDA and SQIVND (reference sequence). This CDR3 is 13 amino acids long. The chain joins TRBV19 to TRBJ1-2, with 8 bases matching TRBD1. The sequencing input was CD8+ T cells sorted from blood. This sequence originates from a human donor in good health. The CDR3 coding sequence is TGTGCCAGTAGGCAGGGGGCCTACTATGGCTACACCTTC. Translating gives CASRQGAYYGYTF.